This TCR beta chain stems from a study of blood T cells in healthy people across ages. Study-level results: Strong correlation was found linking TCR beta diversity to naive T cell percentage.

Then a second PCR, running roughly 7 to 11 cycles, was carried out with a sample-barcoded 5' primer and a J-beta primer mix. Any given sample supplied a minimum of 2.5 million CDR3-containing paired-end reads. TCRdb re-called the 5' RACE reads through MiXCR, storing one row per CDR3 protein. The data contain 700,000 to 800,000 distinct CDR3 sequences, approximately 43% of them singletons. The V and J ends lost 0 bases and 8 bases respectively, with 28 bases between them. The CDR3 sequence is 18 residues long. Germline V gene lookup returns CDR1 DFQATT and CDR2 SNEGSKA (reference sequence). The donors, all healthy, were Caucasians living in Russia, aged roughly 6 to 100. In this sample, this clonotype turned up a few times. Antigen unknown.

The chain uses TRBV20-1 and TRBJ1-2; tentative D call: TRBD1 (5 bases). Sample: blood. The receptor comes from an older woman in good health. The CDR3 nucleotides read TGCAGTGCTAGAGATCCACCGGGAGGGGCGGCTATTTATGACGGCTACACCTTC. This sequence encodes CSARDPPGGAAIYDGYTF.